This T cell receptor (beta chain) stems from a study of T cells in Graves' hyperthyroidism and ophthalmopathy. Over 18 months, lack of ophthalmopathy progression marked Graves' hyperthyroidism as stable. Each diagnosis drew on symptoms, thyroxine, TRAb, thyroid ultrasound and orbital computed tomography findings. This clonotype was detected many times. Its antigen is still unknown. RNA transcripts served as the template for amplifying TCR beta CDR3 regions. The TCR CDR3 was amplified in a first-round RT-PCR using the HTBI primer set. One entry per CDR3 protein results from TCRdb running MiXCR on the multiplex PCR reads. Of hundreds of thousands of distinct CDR3 sequences listed, 38% are singletons. The V gene's germline CDR1 is LNHDA and CDR2 SQIVND (reference sequence). This CDR3 region has 13 residues. V lost 5 bases and J lost 2, with 9 bases in between. Points from the study as a whole: Separation of ophthalmopathy from stable hyperthyroidism was achieved by a 13 V-J model.

The TCR comes from a young man with Graves' hyperthyroidism. The chain employs TRBV19 and TRBJ1-1; D is uncertain. Sequenced sample: blood. The CDR3 region is CASSLDYNTEAFF. DNA for the CDR3: TGTGCCAGTAGTTTGGACTATAACACTGAAGCTTTCTTT. Based on the CDR3 plus reference TRBV19 and TRBJ1-1, the full variable domain is DGGITQSPKYLFRKEGQNVTLSCEQNLNHDAMYWYRQDPGQGLRLIYYSQIVNDFQKGDIAEGYSVSREKKESFPLTVTSAQKNPTAFYLCASSLDYNTEAFFGQGTRLTVV.